Listed here is a single T cell receptor beta chain. The record originates from a study of blood T cell repertoires in COVID-19. About the research overall: Spain, Italy and the United States supplied samples that represented acute and convalescent COVID-19. PBMCs, B-cell-depleted T cells, or T cells were the source of the cDNA or gDNA that made up the material.

Per the germline V gene, CDR1 is SGHRS and CDR2 is YFSETQ. V lost 4 bases, J lost 6 bases, and 7 bases stayed unmatched. The CDR3 runs to 14 residues. Under the authors' procedure: Reference gene primer amplification gave nucleated cell count estimates. Repertoires were generated with immunoSEQ multiplex PCR, while TCRdb's copy carries only in-frame clones and drops some. From that table come the V and J calls and clone size; the DNA was used to work out D and trimming. The sample lists 200,000 or so clones, 70% to 90% occurring once. The receptor was isolated from a man in his 60s with COVID-19, enrolled during active disease. The sample comprised peripheral blood. J is TRBJ1-5 and V is TRBV5-1; 7 bases line up with TRBD1. The CDR3 loop is CASSAGSGGQPQHF. The CDR3 DNA reads as TGCGCCAGCAGCGCCGGGTCAGGGGGTCAGCCCCAGCATTTT.